Presented here are 26 T cell receptor beta chains from one specimen sequenced in a study of blood T cell repertoires in COVID-19. Produced via immunoSEQ multiplex PCR; TCRdb's table is partial and in-frame only. The repertoire includes nearly 200,000 clones, over 75% of them detected once, and about 6.6% sits in the top ten. The sequenced material came from peripheral blood. The receptors shown here come from a woman between 40 and 55 years old who had recovered from COVID-19.

This sequence joins TRBV5-1 and TRBJ2-2; possible D gene TRBD2, 6 bases. The length of the CDR3 is 15 residues. In germline, CDR1 is SGHRS, CDR2 YFSETQ. Trimming removed 0 bases from V and 3 bases from J, with 9 bases in between. In nucleotides, the CDR3 is TGCGCCAGCAGCTTGGGACTAGGGCACACCGGGGAGCTGTTTTTT. Encoded protein: CASSLGLGHTGELFF. The full variable domain, rest sourced from reference TRBV5-1 and TRBJ2-2, is KAGVTQTPRYLIKTRGQQVTLSCSPISGHRSVSWYQQTPGQGLQFLFEYFSETQRNKGNFPGRFSGRQFSNSRSEMNVSTLELGDSALYLCASSLGLGHTGELFFGEGSRLTVL.

The chain joins TRBV2 to TRBJ2-3; 7 nucleotides match TRBD1. CDR3 size: 13 residues. V lost 6 bases to trimming and J lost 9 bases; unmatched junction nucleotides: 9. Per the germline V gene, CDR1 is SNHLY and CDR2 is FYNNEI. The CDR3 spells CASSTSQGYTQYF. Here the CDR3 DNA reads TGTGCCAGCAGCACATCACAGGGGTACACGCAGTATTTT.

CDR3 in DNA: TGTGCCAGCAGCTTCGACAGGGCGGTCACTGAAGCTTTCTTT. Translating gives CASSFDRAVTEAFF. The chain uses TRBV7-2 and TRBJ1-1, with TRBD1 matching 7 bases. The V gene end was trimmed by 3 bases and the J gene end by 4 bases; junction bases not matched to a gene: 5. CDR3 size: 14 residues. The germline V gene has CDR1 SGHTA and CDR2 FQGNSA.

This sequence joins TRBV3-1 (or the pseudogene TRBV3-2) and TRBJ1-1; D possibly corresponds to TRBD1 (6 bases). Trimming shortened V by 2 bases and J by 4 bases, and 14 bases separated the two germline ends. CDR3 length equals 15 residues. The V gene's germline CDR1 is LGHDT and CDR2 YNNKEL (reference sequence). CDR3 protein: CASSQSTGFGTEAFF. In DNA form, the CDR3 reads TGTGCCAGCAGCCAATCAACAGGGTTCGGCACTGAAGCTTTCTTT.

The chain couples TRBV20-1 to TRBJ1-1; D may be TRBD1 (5 bases). The CDR3 extends over 17 amino acids. Germline-derived CDR1 and CDR2 are DFQATT and SNEGSKA (reference sequence). Trimming removed 3 bases from V and 0 bases from J, with 20 bases in between. The CDR3 is CSASPRQGPYMNTEAFF. As DNA, the CDR3 is TGCAGTGCTAGTCCCAGGCAGGGCCCCTACATGAACACTGAAGCTTTCTTT.

The chain has TRBV5-5 and TRBJ2-1; 8 nucleotides align to TRBD2. The CDR3 loop spans 17 amino acids. Per the germline V gene, CDR1 is SGHKS and CDR2 is YYEKEE (reference sequence). The V gene end was trimmed by 4 bases and the J gene end by 6 bases; junction bases not matched to a gene: 15. The CDR3 protein is CASSPLAGGTYINEQFF. DNA of the CDR3: TGTGCCAGCAGCCCCCTGGCGGGAGGAACATATATCAATGAGCAGTTCTTC.

V is TRBV5-1 and J is TRBJ2-3; TRBD1 might be the D (6 bases). The CDR3 spans 15 residues. The V end was cut by 0 bases, the J end by 3 bases, with 11 bases between. The germline V gene has CDR1 SGHRS and CDR2 YFSETQ. The CDR3 DNA sequence: TGCGCCAGCAGCTTGGGCAAAACAGGGACAGATACGCAGTATTTT. Its translation: CASSLGKTGTDTQYF. Using reference TRBV5-1 and TRBJ2-3 for the parts outside the CDR3, the full variable domain is KAGVTQTPRYLIKTRGQQVTLSCSPISGHRSVSWYQQTPGQGLQFLFEYFSETQRNKGNFPGRFSGRQFSNSRSEMNVSTLELGDSALYLCASSLGKTGTDTQYFGPGTRLTVL.

This clone was counted a single time. This rearrangement joins TRBV18 to TRBJ2-5, with 8 bases fitting TRBD2. CDR3 length: 15 residues. V was pared by 1 base and J by 1 base, with 2 bases of the junction left unmatched. CDR1 KGHSH and CDR2 LQKENI come from the germline V gene. The CDR3 bases are TGTGCCAGCTCACCACTAGCGGGAAGCCAAGAGACCCAGTACTTC. It codes for CASSPLAGSQETQYF.

J is TRBJ1-3 and V is TRBV28; TRBD1 is a possible D gene (5 bases). This CDR3 region has 14 residues. The V and J ends lost 2 bases and 4 bases respectively, with 9 bases between them. Looked up from germline, CDR1 is MDHEN and CDR2 is SYDVKM. The CDR3, as DNA: TGTGCCAGCAGTTTAGGCGGGGGGGGAAACACCATATATTTT. Amino acid sequence: CASSLGGGGNTIYF. The full variable domain, with the rest looked up from reference TRBV28 and TRBJ1-3, is DVKVTQSSRYLVKRTGEKVFLECVQDMDHENMFWYRQDPGLGLRLIYFSYDVKMKEKGDIPEGYSVSREKKERFSLILESASTNQTSMYLCASSLGGGGNTIYFGEGSWLTVV.

The chain links TRBV6-5 to TRBJ1-1, with 8 bases lining up with TRBD1. CDR3 size: 15 residues. J was trimmed by 3 bases and V by 4 bases; bases with no gene match: 7. Germline V gene lookup returns CDR1 MNHEY and CDR2 SVGAGI. CDR3 nucleotide sequence: TGTGCCAGCAGTTCGTCTCGGACAGGGCACACTGAAGCTTTCTTT. It specifies CASSSSRTGHTEAFF.

This chain uses TRBV5-8 with TRBJ2-7, with 11 nucleotides matching TRBD2. Germline CDR1 SGHTS, CDR2 YDEGEE. J gave up 7 bases and V 0 bases, and 9 bases lay outside the gene matches. The CDR3 loop spans 16 amino acids. The CDR3: CASSLAPLAGGREQYF. The DNA for the CDR3 is TGTGCCAGCAGCTTGGCTCCTCTAGCGGGAGGAAGGGAGCAGTACTTC.

This chain connects TRBV21-1 to TRBJ2-1; whether TRBD2, the table's D call, matches the DNA was not checked. TRBV21-1 is described as a pseudogene. This CDR3 has 18 amino acids. The CDR3 is CATLRALKLAGVVDEQFF. CDR3 in DNA: TGTGCCACCCTGCGGGCATTAAAGCTAGCGGGAGTGGTCGATGAGCAGTTCTTC.

This CDR3 is CASAGTARLNGEKLFF. The CDR3 DNA follows: TGTGCCAGTGCCGGGACAGCTCGCCTTAATGGGGAAAAACTGTTTTTT. The rearrangement joins TRBV19 to TRBJ1-4; 7 bases fit TRBD1. Germline V lookup: CDR1 LNHDA, CDR2 SQIVND (reference sequence). CDR3 length equals 16 residues. The V segment lost 8 bases and the J segment 8 bases; nucleotides outside the gene matches: 17. The full variable domain, completed using reference TRBV19 and TRBJ1-4, is DGGITQSPKYLFRKEGQNVTLSCEQNLNHDAMYWYRQDPGQGLRLIYYSQIVNDFQKGDIAEGYSVSREKKESFPLTVTSAQKNPTAFYLCASAGTARLNGEKLFFGSGTQLSVL.

The chain combines TRBV13 with TRBJ1-2; TRBD1 is a possible D gene (5 bases). Looked up from germline, CDR1 is PRHDT and CDR2 is FYEKMQ (reference sequence). V gave up 3 bases and J gave up 2 bases, with 16 bases separating them. This CDR3 contains 16 residues. In DNA, the CDR3 is TGTGCCAGCAGCTTCGGGGGGACGGAGAACAACTATGGCTACACCTTC. Encoded protein: CASSFGGTENNYGYTF.

V is TRBV27 and J is TRBJ2-7, with 8 bases identical to TRBD2. V shed 6 bases, J shed 2 bases, and the junction held 6 bases outside the gene matches. This CDR3 has 14 residues. Germline loops: CDR1 MNHEY, CDR2 SMNVEV (reference sequence). CDR3 region: CASSSGGVPYEQYF. The CDR3 DNA sequence: TGTGCCAGCAGCTCGGGGGGGGTTCCCTACGAGCAGTACTTC.

The chain is built from TRBV2 and TRBJ1-6; D perhaps matches TRBD1 (6 bases). The CDR3 sequence is 13 residues long. V shed 8 bases and J shed 9 bases, with 14 bases lying between them. Germline V gives CDR1 SNHLY, CDR2 FYNNEI. This chain's CDR3 is CASLIDRTSPLHF. CDR3 sequence (DNA): TGTGCCAGCCTCATTGACAGGACTTCACCCCTCCACTTT.

The J gene is TRBJ1-2, the V gene TRBV10-3; possible D gene TRBD1, 5 bases. V was pared by 8 bases and J by 4 bases, with 17 bases between. CDR1 is ENHRY, CDR2 SYGVKD, per germline. CDR3 length: 14 amino acids. The CDR3 DNA reads as TGTGCCATCTTTAGGGAGCAGGGAGGCTATGGCTACACCTTC. Translating gives CAIFREQGGYGYTF.

CDR3 in amino acids: CASTGGSDTQYF. CDR3 in DNA: TGTGCCAGCACCGGAGGCTCGGATACGCAGTATTTT. The J gene is TRBJ2-3, the V gene TRBV2, with D tentatively TRBD2 (5 bases). The CDR3 sequence is 12 residues long. V lost 7 bases and J lost 6, with 11 bases in between. Germline V gene data show CDR1 as SNHLY and CDR2 as FYNNEI. The full variable domain, rest sourced from reference TRBV2 and TRBJ2-3, is EPEVTQTPSHQVTQMGQEVILRCVPISNHLYFYWYRQILGQKVEFLVSFYNNEISEKSEIFDDQFSVERPDGSNFTLKIRSTKLEDSAMYFCASTGGSDTQYFGPGTRLTVL.

V is TRBV29-1 and J is TRBJ2-1; 9 bases are a match to TRBD2. Germline V lookup: CDR1 SQVTM, CDR2 ANQGSEA. The CDR3 sequence is 13 residues long. The junction had 2 bases not matched to a gene; V was cut back by 4 bases and J by 4 bases. The CDR3 spells CSVGGRVYNEQFF. CDR3 nucleotide sequence: TGCAGCGTTGGCGGGAGGGTGTACAATGAGCAGTTCTTC.

This sequence joins TRBV28 and TRBJ1-5, with a tentative D call TRBD1 (6 bases). The CDR3 covers 16 residues. Trimming pared 5 bases from V and 2 bases from J, leaving 16 bases between. Germline V gives CDR1 MDHEN, CDR2 SYDVKM. The CDR3, as DNA: TGTGCCAGCAGTCCTTTAACAGGGACCGGCAATCAGCCCCAGCATTTT. Residues: CASSPLTGTGNQPQHF.

This clone was seen a single time. CDR3 loop: CASSYYFQRRATEAFF. CDR3 coding DNA: TGTGCCAGCAGTTACTATTTTCAGCGACGTGCGACTGAAGCTTTCTTT. V is TRBV6-6 and J is TRBJ1-1, with no clear D. The ends were cut back, 1 base at V and 5 bases at J, with 17 bases in the middle. Germline V CDR1 and CDR2: MNHNY, SVGAGI (reference sequence). The CDR3 length is 16 residues.

The chain links TRBV19 to TRBJ2-7, with D possibly TRBD1 on 6 matching bases. V was cut by 3 bases and J by 7 bases, with 19 bases left in between. The CDR3 consists of 15 residues. Germline CDR1 LNHDA, CDR2 SQIVND (reference sequence). The CDR3 sequence: CASSIRGGLSREQYF. The CDR3 DNA reads as TGTGCCAGTAGTATCAGGGGTGGCCTATCTAGAGAGCAGTACTTC.

This clone was found once. The chain has TRBV11-2 and TRBJ2-4; TRBD2 aligns across 13 bases. Germline values: CDR1 SGHAT, CDR2 FQNNGV. V was pared by 5 bases and J by 11 bases, with 12 bases of the junction left unmatched. The CDR3 totals 16 residues. CDR3 DNA sequence: TGTGCCAGCAGCCCGGAGTGGACTAGCGGGAGTAAGGTTCAGTACTTC. This sequence encodes CASSPEWTSGSKVQYF.

V is TRBV5-8 and J is TRBJ2-7; 7 bases are a match to TRBD1. Germline loops: CDR1 SGHTS, CDR2 YDEGEE. The CDR3 spans 15 residues. Trimming removed 4 bases from V and 0 bases from J; junction bases left unmatched: 7. The DNA of the CDR3 is TGTGCCAGCAGCCACGGACAGGACGGCTCCTACGAGCAGTACTTC. Its protein is CASSHGQDGSYEQYF.

The V and J genes are TRBV19 and TRBJ2-5; the D gene is possibly TRBD2 (6 bases). The CDR3 sequence is 14 residues long. Germline V gene data show CDR1 as LNHDA and CDR2 as SQIVND (reference sequence). V lost 3 bases to trimming and J lost 2 bases, with 10 bases between them. The CDR3 DNA follows: TGTGCCAGTAGTATTCGCGGGAAACAAGAGACCCAGTACTTC. Protein sequence: CASSIRGKQETQYF.

The chain links TRBV10-3 to TRBJ1-5; 7 bases align to TRBD1. Germline trimming cut 6 bases from V and 6 bases from J; bases unmatched to any gene: 5. Germline V gene lookup returns CDR1 ENHRY and CDR2 SYGVKD. There are 13 residues in the CDR3. CDR3 DNA sequence: TGTGCCATCAGGCAGGGGGAAACTCAGCCCCAGCATTTT. It yields the protein CAIRQGETQPQHF.